These T cell receptor beta chains were read from a single sample in a study of T cells in Graves' hyperthyroidism and ophthalmopathy. TCRdb processed the multiplex PCR reads anew with MiXCR; each CDR3 protein has one entry. The table includes 700,000 to 850,000 distinct CDR3 sequences, about 35% detected once. Sequenced input: blood. The receptors stem from a woman aged 35 to 49 with Graves' hyperthyroidism. Each CDR3 is given with its conserved first and last residue. A D gene is named only where the DNA matches it firmly. Rows may omit the clone size; those that give it use once, few, many or a size class.

j_call v_call d_call clone_size cdr3_nt cdr3_aa
TRBJ2-5 TRBV2 - - TGTGCCAGCAGTCCGGGGAAACAGACCCAGTACTTC CASSPGKQTQYF
TRBJ2-7 TRBV15 TRBD1 many TGTGCCACCAGCAGAAGGGACAGTTTCTACGAGCAGTACTTC CATSRRDSFYEQYF
TRBJ1-2 TRBV7-2 - many TGTGCCAGCAGCCAAGGGTCTGGGTCCCCCGGGTATGGCTACACCTTC CASSQGSGSPGYGYTF
TRBJ2-7 TRBV10-3 - few TGTGCCATCAGTGACTCTGGCAGGGCCTCCTACGAGCAGTACTTC CAISDSGRASYEQYF
TRBJ1-1 TRBV10-3 - few TGTGCCGCCAGCAGTTTGAGACAGAAAGCTTTCTTT CAASSLRQKAFF
TRBJ2-7 TRBV9 - many TGTGCCAGCAGCCCGAGAGGACAAGTCTACGAGCAGTACTTC CASSPRGQVYEQYF
TRBJ1-5 TRBV12-3/TRBV12-4 - few TGTGCCAGCAGTTTTCACCCCGGGGGGAGCAATCAGCCCCAGCATTTT CASSFHPGGSNQPQHF
TRBJ1-4 TRBV29-1 - many TGCAGCGCCGCACCCCAGGGAACTAATGAAAAACTGTTTTTT CSAAPQGTNEKLFF
TRBJ1-1 TRBV4-3 - few TGCGCCAGTATCCCGGATGAAGCTTTCTTT CASIPDEAFF
TRBJ1-1 TRBV6-2/TRBV6-3 - - TGTGCCAGCAGTTCCATACCCACAATGAACACTGAAGCTTTCTTT CASSSIPTMNTEAFF
TRBJ1-1 TRBV7-9 - - TGTGCCAGCAGCGGCGGAGGGTTCACTGAAGCTTTCTTT CASSGGGFTEAFF
TRBJ2-6 TRBV20-1 - few TGCAGTGTCCCCAGCCGGGAAACTGGGGCCAACGTCCTGACTTTC CSVPSRETGANVLTF
TRBJ1-5 TRBV10-3 - once TGTGCCATCAGTCCTGCCACGGTTGCGGGGGCCCAGCATTTT CAISPATVAGAQHF
TRBJ1-2 TRBV12-3/TRBV12-4 - few TGTGCCAGCAGTTTAGACTTTAGTGGCTACACCTTC CASSLDFSGYTF
TRBJ1-2 TRBV7-9 - many TGTGCCAGCAGCTCGAATGGACAGCTTAACTATGGCTACACCTTC CASSSNGQLNYGYTF
TRBJ1-3 TRBV14 - many TGTGCCAGCAGCCCTCCCGGACAACCCTTCTCTGGAAACACCATATATTTT CASSPPGQPFSGNTIYF
TRBJ2-2 TRBV19 TRBD1 - TGTGCCAGTAGTATAGGGACAGGGGGCAACGGGGAGCTGTTTTTT CASSIGTGGNGELFF
TRBJ2-7 TRBV9 - - TGTGCCAGTTTCCAGGTGGACAAGGTGGGCTACGAGCAGTGCTTC CASFQVDKVGYEQCF